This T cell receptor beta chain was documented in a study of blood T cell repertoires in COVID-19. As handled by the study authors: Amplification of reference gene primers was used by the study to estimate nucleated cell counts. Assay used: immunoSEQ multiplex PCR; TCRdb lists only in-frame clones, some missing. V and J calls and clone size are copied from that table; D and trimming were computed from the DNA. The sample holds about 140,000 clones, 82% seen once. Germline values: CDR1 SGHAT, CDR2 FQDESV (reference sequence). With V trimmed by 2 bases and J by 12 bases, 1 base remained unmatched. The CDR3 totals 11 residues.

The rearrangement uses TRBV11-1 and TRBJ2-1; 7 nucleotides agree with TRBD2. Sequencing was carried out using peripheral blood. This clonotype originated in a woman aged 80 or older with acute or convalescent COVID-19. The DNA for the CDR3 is TGTGCCAGCAGCTTATCGGGAGGGCAGTTCTTC. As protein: CASSLSGGQFF. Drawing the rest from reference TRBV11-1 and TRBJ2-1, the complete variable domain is EAEVAQSPRYKITEKSQAVAFWCDPISGHATLYWYRQILGQGPELLVQFQDESVVDDSQLPKDRFSAERLKGVDSTLKIQPAELGDSAMYLCASSLSGGQFFGPGTRLTVL.